The 19 T cell receptor beta chains below come from one sample, sequenced in a study of blood T cell repertoires in COVID-19. Only in-frame clones appear in the TCRdb table, and some are missing; sequencing was by immunoSEQ multiplex PCR. The profile shows under 200,000 clones, approximately 79% of them singletons. Material for sequencing was peripheral blood. These receptor sequences come from a woman older than 75 with acute or convalescent COVID-19.

V gene TRBV2 combines with J gene TRBJ2-2; a weak D match, TRBD2 (5 bases). The CDR3 runs to 15 residues. The V end was cut by 6 bases, the J end by 1 base, with 12 bases between. Germline loops: CDR1 SNHLY, CDR2 FYNNEI. The CDR3 loop reads CASRTEALNTGELFF. Here the CDR3 DNA reads TGTGCCAGCAGGACGGAGGCCCTGAACACCGGGGAGCTGTTTTTT.

The CDR3 DNA follows: TGCGCCAGCAGCTTTGGGCCGGACATATCTAACTATGGCTACACCTTC. This gives the protein CASSFGPDISNYGYTF. The V call is TRBV5-1, the J call TRBJ1-2; the D gene is possibly TRBD1 (5 bases). The CDR3 is 16 residues long. Trimming cost V 2 bases and J 0 bases, with 14 bases left between them. CDR1 and CDR2 from the germline V gene are SGHRS and YFSETQ.

The chain uses TRBV19 and TRBJ2-7; a possible D gene is TRBD2 (6 bases). Per germline, CDR1 LNHDA and CDR2 SQIVND (reference sequence). The CDR3 has 17 residues. V dropped 5 bases and J dropped 0 bases, with 20 bases sitting between them. In nucleotides, the CDR3 is TGTGCCAGTAGTCCGCGGGACCTTAGGGAGAGCTCCTACGAGCAGTACTTC. Its protein product is CASSPRDLRESSYEQYF.

The chain couples TRBV18 to TRBJ1-1, with a possible D match to TRBD1 (6 bases). Trimming pared 2 bases from V and 3 bases from J, leaving 13 bases between. The CDR3 runs to 15 residues. Germline values: CDR1 KGHSH, CDR2 LQKENI. DNA for the CDR3: TGTGCCAGCTCACCAATCATGGACAGCTACACTGAAGCTTTCTTT. Translating it yields CASSPIMDSYTEAFF.

There are a few counts of this clone. This chain connects TRBV6-2 or TRBV6-3 to TRBJ2-3, with 10 positions matching TRBD2. The trim removed 4 bases at V and 2 bases at J, leaving 6 bases unmatched. Germline V CDR1 and CDR2: MNHEY, SVGEGT. The CDR3 length is 16 residues. CDR3 in amino acids: CASSSGTSADTDTQYF. The CDR3 nucleotides are TGTGCCAGCAGTTCCGGGACTAGCGCCGACACAGATACGCAGTATTTT.

This clone was seen a handful of times. The chain couples TRBV19 to TRBJ1-1, with TRBD1 matching over 9 bases. The CDR3 is 14 amino acids. V dropped 6 bases and J dropped 4; count of bases not matched to a gene: 6. Germline assignment: CDR1 LNHDA and CDR2 SQIVND (reference sequence). CDR3 sequence (DNA): TGTGCCAGTAGGCAGGGACAGGGAGGCACTGAAGCTTTCTTT. Translating gives CASRQGQGGTEAFF.

This clone was counted between two and nine times. The chain joins TRBV7-9 to TRBJ1-6; tentative D call: TRBD1 (5 bases). V was trimmed by 0 bases and J by 8 bases, leaving 11 bases between them. CDR1 is SEHNR and CDR2 is FQNEAQ in the germline V gene (reference sequence). The CDR3 runs to 15 residues. CDR3 in DNA: TGTGCCAGCAGCTTAGCGGTCGTAGGGGATTCACCCCTCCACTTT. Its protein product is CASSLAVVGDSPLHF.

The CDR3 DNA reads TGTGCCAGCAGTCGAGGGTTCTCTGGAAACACCATATATTTT. This encodes CASSRGFSGNTIYF. V usage is TRBV27 and J usage is TRBJ1-3, with D uncertain. Germline V gives CDR1 MNHEY, CDR2 SMNVEV (reference sequence). Trimming took 5 bases from V and 0 from J, leaving 8 bases between them. This CDR3 has 14 residues.

The chain has TRBV19 and TRBJ2-4; a weak D match, TRBD2 (5 bases). V lost 5 bases to trimming and J lost 5 bases, with 13 bases between them. The germline V gene encodes CDR1 LNHDA and CDR2 SQIVND (reference sequence). The CDR3 is made up of 14 amino acids. CDR3 DNA sequence: TGTGCCAGTAGTCTTACGGCGGGCCAAAACATTCAGTACTTC. It translates to CASSLTAGQNIQYF.

The sample holds one count of this clone. The DNA for the CDR3 is TGTGCCTGGAGTTTCTCACGGGAGCAGTTCTTC. It yields the protein CAWSFSREQFF. The chain employs TRBV30 and TRBJ2-1; no clear D gene. The V end was cut by 2 bases, the J end by 10 bases, with 9 bases between. This CDR3 is 11 amino acids long. The germline gives CDR1 GTSNPN, CDR2 SVGIG (reference sequence).

This clone was detected only a few times. This chain uses TRBV12-5 with TRBJ1-1; D unclear. Germline loops: CDR1 LGHNT, CDR2 FRNRAP. CDR3 length: 13 residues. Deletions cut 3 bases from V and 5 bases from J, with 10 bases between. The CDR3 sequence is CASGFGYGTEAFF. The CDR3, as DNA: TGTGCTAGTGGTTTTGGGTACGGGACTGAAGCTTTCTTT.

The chain uses TRBV5-1 and TRBJ1-3; 10 bases are shared with TRBD1. CDR3 size: 17 residues. Germline-derived CDR1 and CDR2 are SGHRS and YFSETQ. The J segment lost 0 bases and the V segment lost 0 bases, leaving 3 bases of the junction unmatched. DNA of the CDR3: TGCGCCAGCAGCTTGGGACAGGGGGCACACTCTGGAAACACCATATATTTT. Protein sequence: CASSLGQGAHSGNTIYF.

The V call is TRBV5-1, the J call TRBJ2-1; tentatively, D is TRBD1 (5 bases). Germline-derived CDR1 and CDR2 are SGHRS and YFSETQ. The CDR3 length is 12 residues. With 3 bases removed from V and 10 bases from J, the gap between germline ends came to 11 bases. The CDR3 DNA reads as TGCGCCAGCAGCTCCCAAGGACAAGAGCAGTTCTTC. This translates into CASSSQGQEQFF.

The chain joins TRBV24-1 to TRBJ2-3; TRBD2 agrees at 9 bases. V was clipped by 2 bases and J by 4 bases; unmatched bases: 12. This CDR3 comprises 18 residues. Germline V CDR1 and CDR2: KGHDR, SFDVKD. The CDR3 loop reads CATSDSGGRASSADTQYF. CDR3 coding DNA: TGTGCCACCAGTGATTCTGGCGGGAGGGCCTCGAGTGCAGATACGCAGTATTTT.

Of note for this clone: A read error may be the cause here, since a much bigger clone is one base away. The J gene is TRBJ2-6, the V gene TRBV6-2 or TRBV6-3; weak D call: TRBD2 (6 bases). Per germline, CDR1 MNHEY and CDR2 SVGEGT. The CDR3 is made up of 16 amino acids. V shed 2 bases and J shed 4 bases, with 12 bases lying between them. Here the CDR3 reads CASSYGGAGGANVLTF. CDR3 nucleotides: TGTGCCAGCAGTTACGGTGGGGCGGGAGGGGCCAACGTCCTGACTTTC.

CDR3 nucleotides: TGTGCCAGCACTCTGGGGGGAATTCCACCCTACGAGCAGTACTTC. Translation: CASTLGGIPPYEQYF. The gene calls are TRBV6-5 and TRBJ2-7, with a weak D call TRBD2 (6 bases). Trimming removed 7 bases from V and 2 bases from J, with 18 bases in between. Per germline, CDR1 MNHEY and CDR2 SVGAGI. The CDR3 is made up of 15 amino acids.

The V call is TRBV7-9, the J call TRBJ2-5; no clear D gene. Germline V gene lookup returns CDR1 SEHNR and CDR2 FQNEAQ (reference sequence). Trimming pared 2 bases from V and 5 bases from J, leaving 9 bases between. The CDR3 length is 13 residues. CDR3 in DNA: TGTGCCAGCAGCTTATTTCAAGCGGAGACCCAGTACTTC. This translates into CASSLFQAETQYF.

The chain couples TRBV19 to TRBJ2-7, with D perhaps TRBD1 (6 bases). Trimming stripped 6 bases from V and 5 bases from J, with 17 bases between. The CDR3 is 14 residues long. Germline V lookup: CDR1 LNHDA, CDR2 SQIVND (reference sequence). The CDR3 DNA is TGTGCCAGTAGCAGACAGGACCCACCTAACGAGCAGTACTTC. It codes for CASSRQDPPNEQYF.

This clone was recorded a few times. This chain links TRBV4-2 with TRBJ1-4; possibly TRBD1 for D (6 bases). Looked up from germline, CDR1 is LGHNA and CDR2 is YNFKEQ. Deletions cut 4 bases from V and 0 bases from J, with 15 bases between. CDR3 length: 17 residues. CDR3 nucleotides: TGTGCCAGCAGCCCCCGGGACATCGCTACAACTAATGAAAAACTGTTTTTT. Protein sequence: CASSPRDIATTNEKLFF.